This is a list of T cell receptor beta chains from one sample in a study of human T cells and chemical hapten exposure. MiXCR, applied by TCRdb to the RACE reads, yields one record per CDR3 protein. The sample yields some 87,000 distinct CDR3 sequences, 10% seen once. Material: whole blood, obtained in connection with sensitization to the hapten diphenylcyclopropenone (DPC). The receptors were gathered from a woman between 50 and 59 years old with alopecia areata. Some clones in this sample may be carry-over from other donors' samples. Both conserved end residues are part of each CDR3. The D gene is left open where the match is weak. The size field is filled for only some rows; it gives once, few, many or a size class.

>-|13|TRBJ1-2|TRBV11-2|few
CASSLDGSYGYTF
TGTGCCAGCAGCTTAGACGGATCCTATGGCTACACCTTC
>-|14|TRBJ1-1|TRBV27|few
CASSFRQVNTEAFF
TGTGCCAGCAGTTTTAGACAGGTCAACACTGAAGCTTTCTTT
>TRBD2|14|TRBJ2-1|TRBV29-1|many
CSVVGSGTYNEQFF
TGCAGCGTTGTGGGTAGCGGGACTTACAATGAGCAGTTCTTC
>-|17|TRBJ1-5|TRBV18|once
CASSPPPRTLGDQPQHF
TGTGCCAGCTCACCCCCGCCCAGAACGCTCGGGGATCAGCCCCAGCATTTT
>-|14|TRBJ2-5|TRBV29-1|-
CSVAWHAMGETQYF
TGCAGCGTTGCGTGGCATGCCATGGGAGAGACCCAGTACTTC
>-|13|TRBJ1-2|TRBV7-2|-
CASSHRQMDGYTF
TGTGCCAGCAGTCACCGACAGATGGATGGCTACACCTTC
>-|15|TRBJ2-5|TRBV4-3|few
CASSQEGGLLGTQYF
TGCGCCAGCAGCCAAGAAGGGGGATTGCTGGGGACCCAGTACTTC
>-|13|TRBJ2-7|TRBV30|-
CAWRWGRGDEQYF
TGTGCCTGGAGATGGGGAAGGGGAGACGAGCAGTACTTC
>-|14|TRBJ1-4|TRBV9|-
CASGRRQTGEKLFF
TGTGCCAGTGGAAGGAGGCAGACCGGTGAAAAACTGTTTTTT
>-|11|TRBJ2-7|TRBV29-1|many
CSVAGGREQYF
TGCAGCGTTGCCGGCGGCCGCGAGCAGTACTTC
>-|13|TRBJ2-2|TRBV7-3|-
CASTPGYTGELFF
TGTGCCAGCACTCCAGGGTACACCGGGGAGCTGTTTTTT
>-|15|TRBJ2-1|TRBV11-1|-
CASSPLKGTKNEQFF
TGTGCCAGCAGCCCTCTAAAGGGAACAAAAAATGAGCAGTTCTTC
>TRBD2|16|TRBJ2-7|TRBV28|few
CASSFRLAEPSYEQYF
TGTGCCAGCAGTTTTCGGCTAGCGGAGCCCTCCTACGAGCAGTACTTC
>-|15|TRBJ2-6|TRBV18|few
CASSPQGPGANVLTF
TGTGCCAGCTCACCCCAGGGCCCTGGGGCCAACGTCCTGACTTTC
>TRBD1|14|TRBJ2-7|TRBV18|many
CASSPQGASYEQYF
TGTGCCAGCTCACCACAGGGGGCTTCCTACGAGCAGTACTTC
>-|12|TRBJ2-1|TRBV7-6|-
CASSFWENEQFF
TGTGCCAGCAGCTTTTGGGAGAATGAGCAGTTCTTC
>-|16|TRBJ1-4|TRBV7-9|few
CASSPQRQDPNEKLFF
TGTGCCAGCAGCCCCCAGAGACAGGACCCGAATGAAAAACTGTTTTTT
>-|15|TRBJ2-1|TRBV11-3|few
CASSLDRGPTNEQFF
TGTGCCAGCAGCTTAGATCGGGGACCAACTAATGAGCAGTTCTTC
>-|16|TRBJ2-3|TRBV7-9|few
CASSLEGTLSTDTQYF
TGTGCCAGCAGCTTAGAGGGCACCTTGAGCACAGATACGCAGTATTTT
>TRBD1|15|TRBJ1-5|TRBV28|-
CASSSTGGRNQPQHF
TGTGCCAGCAGTTCCACAGGGGGCCGCAATCAGCCCCAGCATTTT
>TRBD1|15|TRBJ2-4|TRBV18|many
CASSPRQGSQNIQYF
TGTGCCAGCTCACCACGACAGGGATCCCAAAACATTCAGTACTTC
>TRBD2|19|TRBJ2-1|TRBV11-2|-
CASSLRPAGLAGGDNEQFF
TGTGCCAGCAGCCTCCGACCAGCCGGACTAGCGGGAGGGGACAATGAGCAGTTCTTC
>TRBD1|11|TRBJ2-5|TRBV29-1|-
CSVNRGETQYF
TGCAGCGTTAACAGGGGGGAGACCCAGTACTTC
>TRBD2|16|TRBJ2-1|TRBV7-6|many
CASSLVPGLADNEQFF
TGTGCCAGCAGCTTAGTACCGGGACTAGCGGACAATGAGCAGTTCTTC
>-|12|TRBJ1-6|TRBV6-5|few
CASSYANSPLHF
TGTGCCAGCAGTTACGCTAATTCACCCCTCCACTTT